This passage covers 6 T cell receptor beta chains from one sample sequenced in a study of cytomegalovirus exposure and HLA in healthy donors. PCR involved 60 Vbeta and 13 Jbeta primers. Clones were sequenced by immunoSEQ multiplex PCR, and TCRdb holds only the in-frame ones, with some missing. The sample consists of under 250,000 clones, about 85% of them appearing once. Input material: PBMCs. The receptors were gathered from a girl under 10 years old in good health and CMV-seronegative.

The chain carries TRBV10-2 and TRBJ2-2; 7 positions agree with TRBD2. J lost 8 bases, V lost 4 bases, and 4 bases had no gene match. The CDR3 loop spans 13 amino acids. CDR1 WSHSY and CDR2 SAAADI come from the germline V gene. The CDR3 reads CASSGAGVGELFF. As DNA, the CDR3 is TGCGCCAGCAGTGGGGCGGGGGTAGGGGAGCTGTTTTTT.

The chain links TRBV9 to TRBJ2-1; 7 nucleotides line up with TRBD2. The trim removed 3 bases at V and 4 bases at J, leaving 16 bases unmatched. The germline gives CDR1 SGDLS, CDR2 YYNGEE. CDR3 size: 18 residues. In DNA form, the CDR3 reads TGTGCCAGCAGCGAGGGCCATCTTACTAGCGCGGGTTACAATGAGCAGTTCTTC. It yields the protein CASSEGHLTSAGYNEQFF.

The chain is built from TRBV11-2 and TRBJ1-5; a weak D match, TRBD1 (6 bases). The germline CDR1 and CDR2 sequences are SGHAT and FQNNGV. Deletions cut 4 bases from V and 3 bases from J, with 7 bases between. The CDR3 consists of 13 residues. The CDR3 DNA sequence: TGTGCCAGCAGCTACAGGGCCAATCAGCCCCAGCATTTT. This sequence encodes CASSYRANQPQHF.

This rearrangement joins TRBV11-2 to TRBJ2-7, with 8 bases fitting TRBD1. The trim removed 5 bases at V and 7 bases at J, leaving 13 bases unmatched. The CDR3 extends over 15 amino acids. From germline, CDR1 is SGHAT and CDR2 FQNNGV. The CDR3 DNA reads TGTGCCAGCAGCCCTCGGACAGGGTTGGCGGTTGAGCAGTACTTC. Its protein product is CASSPRTGLAVEQYF.

V is TRBV5-1 and J is TRBJ2-2, with D perhaps TRBD2 (6 bases). Germline CDR1 is SGHRS and CDR2 is YFSETQ. Trimming shortened V by 3 bases and J by 7 bases, and 13 bases separated the two germline ends. The CDR3 runs to 14 residues. Written as DNA, the CDR3 is TGCGCCAGCAGCTCGGCGGGACGGAACGGGGAGCTGTTTTTT. Translated, it gives CASSSAGRNGELFF.

The V call is TRBV18, the J call TRBJ2-5; a possible D gene is TRBD2 (5 bases). Per the germline V gene, CDR1 is KGHSH and CDR2 is LQKENI. The CDR3 runs to 16 residues. Trimming removed 1 base from V and 5 bases from J, with 17 bases in between. CDR3 coding DNA: TGTGCCAGCTCACCACGGGTCGGACTCGCCAGGGAGACCCAGTACTTC. This gives the protein CASSPRVGLARETQYF.